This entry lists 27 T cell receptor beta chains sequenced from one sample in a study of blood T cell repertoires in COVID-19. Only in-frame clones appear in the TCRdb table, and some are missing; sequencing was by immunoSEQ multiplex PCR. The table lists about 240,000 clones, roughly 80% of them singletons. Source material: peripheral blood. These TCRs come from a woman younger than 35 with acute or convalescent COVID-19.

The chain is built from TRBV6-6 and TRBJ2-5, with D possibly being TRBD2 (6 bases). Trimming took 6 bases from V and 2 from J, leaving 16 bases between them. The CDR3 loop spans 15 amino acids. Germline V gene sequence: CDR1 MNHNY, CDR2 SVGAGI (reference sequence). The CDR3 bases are TGTGCCAGCAGCCGCGGGACTGTGGCGCAAGAGACCCAGTACTTC. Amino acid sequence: CASSRGTVAQETQYF.

CDR3 coding DNA: TGTGCCTCAGACAGGGAGGAATTTTTAGGCAATCAGCCCCAGCATTTT. Translated: CASDREEFLGNQPQHF. The V call is TRBV24-1, the J call TRBJ1-5; 7 bases agree with TRBD1. The CDR3 is made up of 16 amino acids. J lost 2 bases, V lost 12 bases, and 15 bases had no gene match. The germline gives CDR1 KGHDR, CDR2 SFDVKD.

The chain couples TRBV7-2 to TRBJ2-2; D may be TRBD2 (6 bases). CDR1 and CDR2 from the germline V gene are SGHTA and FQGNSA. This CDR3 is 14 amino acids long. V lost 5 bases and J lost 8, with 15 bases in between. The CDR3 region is CASSPRRGSGELFF. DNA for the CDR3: TGTGCCAGCAGCCCCCGTCGGGGGTCAGGGGAGCTGTTTTTT.

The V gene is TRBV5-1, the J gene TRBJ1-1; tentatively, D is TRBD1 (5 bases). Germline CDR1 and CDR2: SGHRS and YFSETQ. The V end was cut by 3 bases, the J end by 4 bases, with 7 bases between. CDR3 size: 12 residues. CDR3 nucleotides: TGCGCCAGCAGCTCGGGGGGCACTGAAGCTTTCTTT. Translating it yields CASSSGGTEAFF.

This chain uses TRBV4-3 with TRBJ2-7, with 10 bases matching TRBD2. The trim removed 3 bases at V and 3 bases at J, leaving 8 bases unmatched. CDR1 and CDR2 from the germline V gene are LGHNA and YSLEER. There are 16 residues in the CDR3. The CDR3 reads CASSQETSGNLYEQYF. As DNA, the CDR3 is TGCGCCAGCAGCCAGGAAACTAGCGGGAATCTCTACGAGCAGTACTTC.

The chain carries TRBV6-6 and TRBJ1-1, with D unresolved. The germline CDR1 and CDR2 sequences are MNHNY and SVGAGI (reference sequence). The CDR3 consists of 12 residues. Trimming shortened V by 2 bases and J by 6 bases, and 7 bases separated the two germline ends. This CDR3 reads CASSYESAEAFF. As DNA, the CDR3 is TGTGCCAGCAGTTACGAGAGCGCTGAAGCTTTCTTT.

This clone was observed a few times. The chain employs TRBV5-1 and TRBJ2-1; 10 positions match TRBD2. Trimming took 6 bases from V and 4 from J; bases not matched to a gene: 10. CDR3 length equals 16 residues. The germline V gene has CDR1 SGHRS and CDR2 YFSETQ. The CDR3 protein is CASTTPRAGGYNEQFF. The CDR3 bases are TGCGCCAGCACCACCCCACGAGCGGGAGGGTACAATGAGCAGTTCTTC.

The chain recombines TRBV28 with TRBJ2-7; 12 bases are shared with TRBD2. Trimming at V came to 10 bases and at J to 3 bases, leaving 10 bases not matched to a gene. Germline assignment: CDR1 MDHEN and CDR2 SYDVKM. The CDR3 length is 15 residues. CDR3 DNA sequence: TGTGCCACACGGACTAGCGGGAACCTTTACTACGAGCAGTACTTC. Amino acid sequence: CATRTSGNLYYEQYF.

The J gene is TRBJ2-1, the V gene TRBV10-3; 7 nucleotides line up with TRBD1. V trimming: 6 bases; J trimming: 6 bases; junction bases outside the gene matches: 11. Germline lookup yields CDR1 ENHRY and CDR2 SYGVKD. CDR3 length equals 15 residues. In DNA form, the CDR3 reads TGTGCCATCAGCCCCCCGTGGCAGGGGGTCAATGAGCAGTTCTTC. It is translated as CAISPPWQGVNEQFF.

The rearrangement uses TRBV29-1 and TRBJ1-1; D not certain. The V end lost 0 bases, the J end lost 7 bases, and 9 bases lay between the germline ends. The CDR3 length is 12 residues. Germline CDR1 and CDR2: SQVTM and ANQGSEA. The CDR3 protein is CSVEEEGIEAFF. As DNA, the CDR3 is TGCAGCGTTGAAGAGGAGGGTATTGAAGCTTTCTTT.

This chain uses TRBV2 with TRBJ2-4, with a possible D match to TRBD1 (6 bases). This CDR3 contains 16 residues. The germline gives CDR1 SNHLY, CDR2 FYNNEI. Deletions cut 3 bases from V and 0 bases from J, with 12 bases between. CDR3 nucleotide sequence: TGTGCCAGCAGTGAGTCCCCAGGGGCAGCCAAAAACATTCAGTACTTC. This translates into CASSESPGAAKNIQYF.

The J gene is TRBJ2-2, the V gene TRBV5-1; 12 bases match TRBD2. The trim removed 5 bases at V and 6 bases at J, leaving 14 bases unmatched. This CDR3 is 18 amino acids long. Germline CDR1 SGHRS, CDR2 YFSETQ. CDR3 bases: TGCGCCAGCAGATTACCCCGAGTGCCTAGCGGGAGGGCCGGGGAGCTGTTTTTT. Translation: CASRLPRVPSGRAGELFF.

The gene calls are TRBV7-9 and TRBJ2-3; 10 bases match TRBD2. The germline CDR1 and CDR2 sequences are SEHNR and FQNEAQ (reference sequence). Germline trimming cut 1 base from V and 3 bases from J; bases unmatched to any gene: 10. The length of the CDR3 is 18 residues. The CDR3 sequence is CASSLGGGLAVPTDTQYF. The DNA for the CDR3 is TGTGCCAGCAGCTTAGGTGGCGGACTAGCGGTACCGACAGATACGCAGTATTTT.

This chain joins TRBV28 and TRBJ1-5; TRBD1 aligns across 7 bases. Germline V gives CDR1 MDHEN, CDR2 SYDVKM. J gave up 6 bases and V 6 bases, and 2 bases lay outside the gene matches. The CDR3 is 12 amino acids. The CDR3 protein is CASRTGSQPQHF. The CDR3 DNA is TGTGCCAGCAGGACAGGGTCTCAGCCCCAGCATTTT.

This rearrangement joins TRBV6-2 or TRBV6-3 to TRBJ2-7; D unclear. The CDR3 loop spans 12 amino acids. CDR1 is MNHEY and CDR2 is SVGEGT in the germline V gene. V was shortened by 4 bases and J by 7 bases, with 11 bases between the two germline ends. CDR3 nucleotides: TGTGCCAGCAGTTTTAGTCGCGCGGAGCAGTACTTC. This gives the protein CASSFSRAEQYF.

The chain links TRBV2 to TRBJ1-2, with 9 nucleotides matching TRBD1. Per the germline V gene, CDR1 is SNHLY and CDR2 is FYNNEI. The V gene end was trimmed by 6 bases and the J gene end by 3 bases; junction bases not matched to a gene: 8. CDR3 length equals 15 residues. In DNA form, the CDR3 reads TGTGCCAGCAGGGACAGGGGAGATTGGGACTATGGCTACACCTTC. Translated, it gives CASRDRGDWDYGYTF.

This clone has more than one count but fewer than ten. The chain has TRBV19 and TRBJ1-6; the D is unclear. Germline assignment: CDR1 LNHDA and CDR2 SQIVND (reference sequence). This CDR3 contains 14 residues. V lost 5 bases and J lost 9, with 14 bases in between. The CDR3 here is CASSGPEGGSPLHF. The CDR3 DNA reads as TGTGCCAGTAGTGGCCCCGAAGGAGGTTCACCCCTCCACTTT.

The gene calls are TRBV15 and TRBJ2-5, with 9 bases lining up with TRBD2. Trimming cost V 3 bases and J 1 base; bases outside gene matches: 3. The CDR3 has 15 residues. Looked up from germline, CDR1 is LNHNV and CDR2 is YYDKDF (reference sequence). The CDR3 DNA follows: TGTGCCACCAGCAGCCGACTAGCGGTCCAAGAGACCCAGTACTTC. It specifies CATSSRLAVQETQYF.

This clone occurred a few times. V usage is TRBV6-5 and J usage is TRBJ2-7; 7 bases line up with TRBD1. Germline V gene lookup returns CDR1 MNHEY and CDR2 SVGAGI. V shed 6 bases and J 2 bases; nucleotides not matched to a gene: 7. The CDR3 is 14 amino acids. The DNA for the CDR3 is TGTGCCAGCAGCCGCCAGGACAGGACCTACGAGCAGTACTTC. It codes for CASSRQDRTYEQYF.

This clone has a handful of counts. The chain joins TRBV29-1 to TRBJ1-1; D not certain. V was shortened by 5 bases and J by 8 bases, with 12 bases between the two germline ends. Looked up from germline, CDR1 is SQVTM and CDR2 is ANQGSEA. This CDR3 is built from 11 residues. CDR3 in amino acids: CSVLRRLEAFF. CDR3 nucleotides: TGCAGCGTTCTAAGGAGGTTAGAAGCTTTCTTT.

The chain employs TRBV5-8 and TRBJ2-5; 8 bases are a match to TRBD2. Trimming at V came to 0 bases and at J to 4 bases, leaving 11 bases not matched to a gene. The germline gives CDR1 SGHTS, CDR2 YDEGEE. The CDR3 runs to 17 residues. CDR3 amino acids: CASSLGSQREFGETQYF. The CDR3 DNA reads TGTGCCAGCAGCTTGGGGTCCCAGCGGGAGTTTGGAGAGACCCAGTACTTC.

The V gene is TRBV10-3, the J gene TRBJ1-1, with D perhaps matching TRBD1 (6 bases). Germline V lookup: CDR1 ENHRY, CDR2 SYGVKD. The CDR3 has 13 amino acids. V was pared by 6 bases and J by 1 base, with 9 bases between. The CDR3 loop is CAIRGGANTEAFF. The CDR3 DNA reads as TGTGCCATCAGGGGGGGGGCGAACACTGAAGCTTTCTTT.

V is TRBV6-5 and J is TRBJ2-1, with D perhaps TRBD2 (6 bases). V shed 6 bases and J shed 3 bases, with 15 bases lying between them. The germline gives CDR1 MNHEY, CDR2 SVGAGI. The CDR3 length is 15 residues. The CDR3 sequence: CASSTTPGDYNEQFF. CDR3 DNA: TGTGCCAGCAGCACTACCCCGGGGGACTACAATGAGCAGTTCTTC.

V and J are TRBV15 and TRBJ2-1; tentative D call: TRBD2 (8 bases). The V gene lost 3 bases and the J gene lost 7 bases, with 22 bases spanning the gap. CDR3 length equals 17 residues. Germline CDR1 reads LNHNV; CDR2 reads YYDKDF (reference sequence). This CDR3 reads CATSRRQGTGLANEQFF. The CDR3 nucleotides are TGTGCCACCAGCAGGAGACAGGGAACCGGACTAGCTAATGAGCAGTTCTTC.

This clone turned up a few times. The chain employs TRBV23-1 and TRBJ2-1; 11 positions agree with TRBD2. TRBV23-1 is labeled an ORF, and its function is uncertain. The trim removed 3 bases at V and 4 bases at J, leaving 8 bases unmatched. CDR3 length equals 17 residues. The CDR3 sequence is CASSHTRLAGQYNEQFF. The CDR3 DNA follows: TGCGCCAGCAGTCATACCCGACTAGCGGGACAATACAATGAGCAGTTCTTC.

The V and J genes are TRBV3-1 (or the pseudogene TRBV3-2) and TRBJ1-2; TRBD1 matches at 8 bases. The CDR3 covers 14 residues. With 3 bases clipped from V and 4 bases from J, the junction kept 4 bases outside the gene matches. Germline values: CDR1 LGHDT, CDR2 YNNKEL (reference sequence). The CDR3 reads CASSQGTGFYGYTF. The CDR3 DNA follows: TGTGCCAGCAGCCAGGGGACAGGCTTCTATGGCTACACCTTC.

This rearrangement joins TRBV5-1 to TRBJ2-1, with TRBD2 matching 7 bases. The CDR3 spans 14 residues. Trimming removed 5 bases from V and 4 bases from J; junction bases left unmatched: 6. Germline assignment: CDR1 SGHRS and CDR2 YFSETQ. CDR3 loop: CASRRTSEYNEQFF. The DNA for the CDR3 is TGCGCCAGCAGACGCACTAGCGAATACAATGAGCAGTTCTTC.